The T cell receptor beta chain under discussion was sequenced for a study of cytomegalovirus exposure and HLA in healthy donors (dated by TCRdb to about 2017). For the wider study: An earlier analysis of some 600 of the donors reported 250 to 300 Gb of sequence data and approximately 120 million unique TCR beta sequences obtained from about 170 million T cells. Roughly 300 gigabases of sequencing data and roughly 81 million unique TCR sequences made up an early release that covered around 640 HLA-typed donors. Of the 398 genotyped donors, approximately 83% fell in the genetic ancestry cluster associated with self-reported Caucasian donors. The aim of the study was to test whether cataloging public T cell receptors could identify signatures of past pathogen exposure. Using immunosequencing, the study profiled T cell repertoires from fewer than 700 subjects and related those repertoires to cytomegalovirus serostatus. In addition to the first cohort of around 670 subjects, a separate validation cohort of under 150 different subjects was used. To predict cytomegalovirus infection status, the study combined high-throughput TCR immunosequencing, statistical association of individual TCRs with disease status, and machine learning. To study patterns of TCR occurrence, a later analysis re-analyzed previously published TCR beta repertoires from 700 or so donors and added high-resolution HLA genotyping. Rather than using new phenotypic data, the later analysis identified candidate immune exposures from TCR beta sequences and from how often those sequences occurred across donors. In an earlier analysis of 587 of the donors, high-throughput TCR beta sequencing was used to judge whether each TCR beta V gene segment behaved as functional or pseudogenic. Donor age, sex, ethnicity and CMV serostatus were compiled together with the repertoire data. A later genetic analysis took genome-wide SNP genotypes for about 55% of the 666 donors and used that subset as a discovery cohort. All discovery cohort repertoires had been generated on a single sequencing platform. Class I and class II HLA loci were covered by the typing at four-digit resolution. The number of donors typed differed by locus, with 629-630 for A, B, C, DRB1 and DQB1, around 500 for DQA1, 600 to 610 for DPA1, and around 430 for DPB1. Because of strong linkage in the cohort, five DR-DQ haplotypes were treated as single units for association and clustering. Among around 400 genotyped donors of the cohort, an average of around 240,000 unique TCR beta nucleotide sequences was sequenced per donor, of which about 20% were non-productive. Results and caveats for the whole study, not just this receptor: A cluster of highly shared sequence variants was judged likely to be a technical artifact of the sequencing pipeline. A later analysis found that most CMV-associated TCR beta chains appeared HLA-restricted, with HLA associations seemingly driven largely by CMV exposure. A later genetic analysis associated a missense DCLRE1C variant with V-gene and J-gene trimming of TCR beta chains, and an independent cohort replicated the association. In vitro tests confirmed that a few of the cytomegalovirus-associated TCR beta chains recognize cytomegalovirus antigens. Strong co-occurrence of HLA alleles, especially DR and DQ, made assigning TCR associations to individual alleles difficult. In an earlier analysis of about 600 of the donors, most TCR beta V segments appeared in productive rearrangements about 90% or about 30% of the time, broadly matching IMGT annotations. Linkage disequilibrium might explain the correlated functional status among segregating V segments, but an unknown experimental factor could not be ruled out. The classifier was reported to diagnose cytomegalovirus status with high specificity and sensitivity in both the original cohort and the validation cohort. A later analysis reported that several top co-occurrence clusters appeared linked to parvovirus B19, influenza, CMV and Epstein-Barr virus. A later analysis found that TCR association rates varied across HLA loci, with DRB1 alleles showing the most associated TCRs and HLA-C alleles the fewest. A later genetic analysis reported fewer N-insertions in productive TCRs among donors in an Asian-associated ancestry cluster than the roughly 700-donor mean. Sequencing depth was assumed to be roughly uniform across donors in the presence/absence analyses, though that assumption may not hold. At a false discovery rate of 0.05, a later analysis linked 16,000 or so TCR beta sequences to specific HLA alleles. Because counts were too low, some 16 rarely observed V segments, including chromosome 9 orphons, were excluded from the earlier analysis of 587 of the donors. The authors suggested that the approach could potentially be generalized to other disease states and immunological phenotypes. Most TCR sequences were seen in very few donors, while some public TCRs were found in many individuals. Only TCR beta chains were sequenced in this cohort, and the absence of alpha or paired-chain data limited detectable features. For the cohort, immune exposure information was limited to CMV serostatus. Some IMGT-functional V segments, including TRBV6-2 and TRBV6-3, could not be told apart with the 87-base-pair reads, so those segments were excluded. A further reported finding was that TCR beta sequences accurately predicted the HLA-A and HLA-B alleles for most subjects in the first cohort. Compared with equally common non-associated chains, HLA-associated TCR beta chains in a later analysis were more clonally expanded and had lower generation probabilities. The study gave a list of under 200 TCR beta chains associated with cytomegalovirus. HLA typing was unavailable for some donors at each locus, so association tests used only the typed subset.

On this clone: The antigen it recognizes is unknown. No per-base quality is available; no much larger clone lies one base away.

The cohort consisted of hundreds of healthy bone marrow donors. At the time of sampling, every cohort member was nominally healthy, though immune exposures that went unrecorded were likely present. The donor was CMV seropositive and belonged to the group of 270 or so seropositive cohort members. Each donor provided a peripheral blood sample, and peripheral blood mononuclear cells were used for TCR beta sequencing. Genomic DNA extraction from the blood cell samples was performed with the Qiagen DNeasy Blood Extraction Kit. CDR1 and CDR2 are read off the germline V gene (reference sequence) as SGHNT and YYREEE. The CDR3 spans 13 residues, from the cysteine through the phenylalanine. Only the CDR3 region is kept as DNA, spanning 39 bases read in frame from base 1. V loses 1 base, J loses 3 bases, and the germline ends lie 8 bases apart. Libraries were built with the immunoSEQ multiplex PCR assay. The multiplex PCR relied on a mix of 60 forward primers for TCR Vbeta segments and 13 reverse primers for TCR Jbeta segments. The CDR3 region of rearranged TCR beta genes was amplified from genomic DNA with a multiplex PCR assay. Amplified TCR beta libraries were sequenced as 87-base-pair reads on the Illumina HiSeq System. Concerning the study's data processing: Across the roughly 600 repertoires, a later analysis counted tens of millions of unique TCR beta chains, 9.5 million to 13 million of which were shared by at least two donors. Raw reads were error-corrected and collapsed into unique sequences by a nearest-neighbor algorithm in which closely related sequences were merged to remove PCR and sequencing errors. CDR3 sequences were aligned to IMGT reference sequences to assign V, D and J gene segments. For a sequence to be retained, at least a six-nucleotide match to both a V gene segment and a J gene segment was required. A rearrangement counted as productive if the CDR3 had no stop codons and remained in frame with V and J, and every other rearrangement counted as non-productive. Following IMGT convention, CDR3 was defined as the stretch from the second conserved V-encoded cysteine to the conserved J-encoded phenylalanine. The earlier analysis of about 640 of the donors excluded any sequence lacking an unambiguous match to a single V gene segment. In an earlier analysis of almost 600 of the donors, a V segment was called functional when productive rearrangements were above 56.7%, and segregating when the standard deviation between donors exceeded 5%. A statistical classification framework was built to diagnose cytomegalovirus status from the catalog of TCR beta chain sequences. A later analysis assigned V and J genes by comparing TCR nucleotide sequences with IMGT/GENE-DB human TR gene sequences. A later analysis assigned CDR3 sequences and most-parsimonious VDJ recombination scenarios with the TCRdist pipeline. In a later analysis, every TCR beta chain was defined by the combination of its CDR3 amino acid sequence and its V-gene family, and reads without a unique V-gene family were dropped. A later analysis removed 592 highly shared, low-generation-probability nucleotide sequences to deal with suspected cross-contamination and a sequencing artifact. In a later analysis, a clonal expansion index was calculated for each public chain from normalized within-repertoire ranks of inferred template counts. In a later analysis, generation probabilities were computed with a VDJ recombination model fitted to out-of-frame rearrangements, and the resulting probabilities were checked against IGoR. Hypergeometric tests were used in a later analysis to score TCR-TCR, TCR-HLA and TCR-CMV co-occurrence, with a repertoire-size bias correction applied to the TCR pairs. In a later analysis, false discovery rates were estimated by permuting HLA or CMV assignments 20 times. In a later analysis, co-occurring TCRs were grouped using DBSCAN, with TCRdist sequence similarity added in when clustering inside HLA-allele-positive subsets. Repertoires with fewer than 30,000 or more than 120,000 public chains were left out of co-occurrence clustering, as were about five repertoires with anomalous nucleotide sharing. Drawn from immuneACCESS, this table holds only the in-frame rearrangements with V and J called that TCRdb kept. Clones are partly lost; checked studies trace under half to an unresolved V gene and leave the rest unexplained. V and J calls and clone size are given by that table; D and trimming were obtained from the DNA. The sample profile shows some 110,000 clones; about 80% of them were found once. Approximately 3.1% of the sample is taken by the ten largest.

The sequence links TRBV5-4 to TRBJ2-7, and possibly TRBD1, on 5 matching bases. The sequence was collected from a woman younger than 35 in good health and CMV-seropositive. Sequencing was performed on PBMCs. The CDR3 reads CASSLNRFYEQYF. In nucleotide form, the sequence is TGTGCCAGCAGCTTGAACAGGTTCTACGAGCAGTACTTC.